Here is one TCR beta chain with its context. The source of the sample is a study of T cell changes during pregnancy in multiple sclerosis. CDR1 is MNHEY, CDR2 SVGAGI, per germline. The length of the CDR3 is 16 residues. J gave up 2 bases and V 6 bases, and 11 bases lay outside the gene matches. Assay: immunoSEQ multiplex PCR; the TCRdb copy retains only in-frame clones and omits some. The sample lists roughly 61,000 clones, 85% to 95% occurring once. This chain links TRBV6-5 with TRBJ2-3; TRBD2 agrees at 7 bases. The sequence was collected from a female donor with multiple sclerosis, enrolled in a pregnancy study. This specimen was peripheral blood, taken after pregnancy. Here the CDR3 DNA reads TGTGCCAGCAGCTACCCCGGGCTAGCGGACACAGATACGCAGTATTTT. Encoded protein: CASSYPGLADTDTQYF.